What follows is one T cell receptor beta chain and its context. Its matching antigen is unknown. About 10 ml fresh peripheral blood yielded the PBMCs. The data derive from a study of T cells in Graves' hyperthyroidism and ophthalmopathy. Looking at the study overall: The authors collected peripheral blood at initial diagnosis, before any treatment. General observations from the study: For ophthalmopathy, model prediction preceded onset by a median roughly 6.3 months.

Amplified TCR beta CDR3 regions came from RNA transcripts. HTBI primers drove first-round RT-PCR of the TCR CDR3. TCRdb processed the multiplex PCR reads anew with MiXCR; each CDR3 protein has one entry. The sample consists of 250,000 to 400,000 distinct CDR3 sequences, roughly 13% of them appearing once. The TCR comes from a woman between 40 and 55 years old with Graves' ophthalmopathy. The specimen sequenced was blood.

The CDR3 DNA reads TGTGCCAGCAGACGGGTGACGGGTGAAAAACTGTTTTTT. Amino acids: CASRRVTGEKLFF. The genes are TRBV6-1 and TRBJ1-4; the D is unclear. The CDR3 is 13 residues long. V lost 6 bases, J lost 7 bases, and 12 bases lay in between. Germline CDR1 is MNHNS and CDR2 is SASEGT.